A single T cell receptor beta chain is shown here with its context. Its specificity is not known. Libraries were prepared by immunoSEQ multiplex PCR; TCRdb keeps only in-frame clonotypes and omits some of them. The sample consists of some 250,000 clones, about 86% of them appearing once. The data were taken from a study of Tregs in tolerant kidney transplant recipients. General study points: Biological reproducibility was not directly addressed, but technical replication error appeared minimal. The small number of patients limits these findings pending further validation. The most relevant donor-specific Treg TCRbeta repertoire apparently came from expansion with activated donor B cells.

Trimming cost V 5 bases and J 5 bases, with 6 bases left between them. The CDR3 sequence is 11 residues long. The V gene's germline CDR1 is MNHNS and CDR2 SASEGT. This clonotype was obtained from a human donor in good health. The chain links TRBV6-1 to TRBJ1-2; perhaps TRBD1 as D (5 bases). The sequencing input was CD4+ T cells from blood. The CDR3 reads CASSRQYGYTF. CDR3 coding DNA: TGTGCCAGCAGTCGACAGTATGGCTACACCTTC.